The next 8 T cell receptor beta chains were all read from a single sample in a study of T cell repertoires in cytomegalovirus infection (dated by TCRdb to between 2017 and 2020). The reads were generated on an Illumina HiSeq 1500. TCRdb reprocessing: public reads trimmed at Q25 with fastp, clones called with MiXCR, in-frame beta chains kept. Each CDR3 protein gets just one entry, which takes the most common genes and DNA from the rows behind it. This sample has nearly 700,000 distinct CDR3 sequences in its table, and 30% to 40% of those were observed once. Jointly, the top ten make up roughly 18% of the sample. Their cognate antigens are unknown. The treatment or condition label for this specimen denotes: in vitro stimulation with specific CMV peptide epitopes to enrich CMV-specific T cells. The sample was cultured PBMCs, taken from culture after CMV antigen stimulation. These TCRs come from a human donor in good health (CMV status not recorded). Some clones in this sample may be carry-over from other donors' samples.

The chain combines TRBV20-1 with TRBJ2-3; unclear D gene. With 6 bases removed from V and 5 bases from J, the gap between germline ends came to 15 bases. Germline V lookup: CDR1 DFQATT, CDR2 SNEGSKA (reference sequence). This CDR3 region has 13 residues. The CDR3 loop reads CSAQERTGDTQYF. The CDR3 DNA follows: TGCAGTGCCCAGGAACGAACCGGAGATACGCAGTATTTT.

The chain couples TRBV5-4 to TRBJ2-3; perhaps TRBD1 as D (6 bases). This CDR3 is built from 17 residues. CDR1 and CDR2 (germline): SGHNT, YYREEE (reference sequence). Trimming pared 3 bases from V and 4 bases from J, leaving 21 bases between. The CDR3 here is CASSSRRDTQRPDTQYF. CDR3 in DNA: TGTGCCAGCAGCTCCCGCCGGGACACCCAACGGCCAGATACGCAGTATTTT.

This clonotype was counted a single time. This sequence joins TRBV20-1 and TRBJ2-7; the match to TRBD2 covers 10 bases. This CDR3 is built from 15 residues. The ends lost 4 bases at V and 5 bases at J; junction bases unmatched: 11. Germline lookup yields CDR1 DFQATT and CDR2 SNEGSKA (reference sequence). CDR3 nucleotides: TGCAGTGCTATAGACGGGACTAGCGTTCAGGACGAGCAGTACTTC. Translation gives CSAIDGTSVQDEQYF.

This clonotype has at least ten counts. The chain uses TRBV12-3 or TRBV12-4 and TRBJ1-5; D might be TRBD1 (5 bases). This CDR3 contains 15 residues. V lost 2 bases and J 4 bases, leaving 12 bases between the germline ends. The CDR3 is CASSLIGQGNQPQHF. CDR3 nucleotides: TGTGCCAGCAGTTTAATAGGTCAGGGAAATCAGCCCCAGCATTTT.

The J gene is TRBJ1-5, the V gene TRBV28, with D maybe TRBD1 (5 bases). Trimming removed 5 bases from V and 2 bases from J, with 16 bases in between. Looked up from germline, CDR1 is MDHEN and CDR2 is SYDVKM. The CDR3 contains 16 residues. CDR3 region: CASSPPRGAGNQPQHF. The CDR3 DNA is TGTGCCAGCAGTCCCCCCCGAGGGGCAGGCAATCAGCCCCAGCATTTT.

The chain has TRBV12-3 or TRBV12-4 and TRBJ2-3, with 13 bases aligning to TRBD2. The CDR3 contains 15 residues. The ends lost 5 bases at V and 6 bases at J; junction bases unmatched: 5. The DNA for the CDR3 is TGTGCCAGCAGTCCGACACTAGCGGGAGGGGATACGCAGTATTTT. It specifies CASSPTLAGGDTQYF.

The chain couples TRBV20-1 to TRBJ2-2; TRBD1 aligns across 7 bases. This CDR3 is built from 15 residues. CDR1 and CDR2 from the germline V gene are DFQATT and SNEGSKA (reference sequence). J gave up 1 base and V 3 bases, and 5 bases lay outside the gene matches. CDR3 amino acids: CSARAGTVNTGELFF. CDR3 coding DNA: TGCAGTGCTAGGGCCGGGACAGTGAACACCGGGGAGCTGTTTTTT.

This clonotype has more than one count but fewer than ten. The chain uses TRBV28 and TRBJ2-2, with 8 bases lining up with TRBD2. This CDR3 has 13 amino acids. Trimming cost V 10 bases and J 0 bases; bases outside gene matches: 1. CDR1 is MDHEN, CDR2 SYDVKM, per germline. The CDR3, as DNA: TGTGCCACGGGACTAGCGAACACCGGGGAGCTGTTTTTT. Amino acid sequence: CATGLANTGELFF.